This TCR beta chain was profiled in a study of shared clonotypes between healthy human individuals. This CDR3 is 18 amino acids long. V lost 1 base, J lost 0 bases, and 19 bases lay in between. Germline V gene sequence: CDR1 LNHNV, CDR2 YYDKDF (reference sequence). As defined, naive CD8 cells were CD45RO-negative and positively selected for CCR7, with terminally differentiated effector memory CD45RA+ cells excluded. The table came from immunoSEQ multiplex PCR; TCRdb's copy has only in-frame clones and leaves some out. The data show hundreds of thousands of clones, with 95% to 96% seen just once and approximately 0.12% held by the top ten.

The chain has TRBV15 and TRBJ2-7; TRBD1 might be the D (6 bases). The TCR was taken from a woman between 25 and 40 years old in good health. Sequencing used naive CD8+ T cells sorted from blood. CDR3 DNA: TGTGCCACCAGCAGAGGGGTCAGGGGCGCCGAACCCTCCTACGAGCAGTACTTC. This gives the protein CATSRGVRGAEPSYEQYF.